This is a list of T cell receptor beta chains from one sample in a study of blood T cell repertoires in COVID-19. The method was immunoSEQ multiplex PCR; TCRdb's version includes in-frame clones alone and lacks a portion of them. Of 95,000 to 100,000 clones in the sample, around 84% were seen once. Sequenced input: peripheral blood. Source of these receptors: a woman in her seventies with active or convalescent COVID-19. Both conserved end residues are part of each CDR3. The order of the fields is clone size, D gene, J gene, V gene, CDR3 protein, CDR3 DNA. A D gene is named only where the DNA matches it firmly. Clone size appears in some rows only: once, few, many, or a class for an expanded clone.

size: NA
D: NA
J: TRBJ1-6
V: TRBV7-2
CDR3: CASSFGLDSYNSPLHF
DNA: TGTGCCAGCAGCTTTGGTCTAGACTCCTATAATTCACCCCTCCACTTT

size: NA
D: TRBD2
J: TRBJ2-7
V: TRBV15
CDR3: CATSRGWTSVNEQYF
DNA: TGTGCCACCAGCAGAGGCTGGACTAGCGTTAACGAGCAGTACTTC

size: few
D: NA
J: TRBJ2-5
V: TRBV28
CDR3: CASSLYTGPRETQYF
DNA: TGTGCCAGCAGTTTATATACAGGGCCCCGTGAGACCCAGTACTTC

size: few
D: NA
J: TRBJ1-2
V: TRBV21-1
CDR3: CASSRGGYGYTF
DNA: TGTGCCAGCAGCCGGGGGGGCTATGGCTACACCTTC

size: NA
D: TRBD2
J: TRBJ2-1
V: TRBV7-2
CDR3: CASSPGTSTYNEQFF
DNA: TGTGCCAGCAGCCCCGGGACTAGCACCTACAATGAGCAGTTCTTC

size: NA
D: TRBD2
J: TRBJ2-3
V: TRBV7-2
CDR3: CASRTIAGSTDTQYF
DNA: TGTGCCAGCAGGACCATAGCGGGGAGCACAGATACGCAGTATTTT

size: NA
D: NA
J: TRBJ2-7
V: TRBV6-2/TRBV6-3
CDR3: CASSPGLPYEQYF
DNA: TGTGCCAGCAGCCCCGGACTTCCCTACGAGCAGTACTTC

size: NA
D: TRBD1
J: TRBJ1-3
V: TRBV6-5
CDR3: CASSYSGQFPGNTIYF
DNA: TGTGCCAGCAGTTACTCGGGACAGTTCCCCGGAAACACCATATATTTT

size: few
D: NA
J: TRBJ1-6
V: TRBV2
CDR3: CASRERVRLNSPLHF
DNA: TGTGCCAGCAGAGAGCGGGTCAGGCTTAATTCACCCCTCCACTTT

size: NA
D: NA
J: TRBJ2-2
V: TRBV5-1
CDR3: CASRWTGNTGELFF
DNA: TGCGCCAGCAGGTGGACGGGAAACACCGGGGAGCTGTTTTTT

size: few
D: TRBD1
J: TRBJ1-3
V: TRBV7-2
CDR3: CASGRDRTGNTIYF
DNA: TGTGCCAGCGGCCGGGACAGAACTGGAAACACCATATATTTT

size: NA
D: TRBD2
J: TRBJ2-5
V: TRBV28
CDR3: CASRGGTSGTRETQYF
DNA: TGTGCCAGCAGGGGTGGGACTAGCGGGACGAGAGAGACCCAGTACTTC

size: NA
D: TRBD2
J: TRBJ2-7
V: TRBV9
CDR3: CASSPQTSGAYEQYF
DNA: TGTGCCAGCAGCCCCCAGACTAGCGGGGCCTACGAGCAGTACTTC

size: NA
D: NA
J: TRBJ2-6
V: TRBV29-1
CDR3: CSVARDTDSGANVLTF
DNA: TGCAGCGTCGCTAGGGACACGGACTCTGGGGCCAACGTCCTGACTTTC

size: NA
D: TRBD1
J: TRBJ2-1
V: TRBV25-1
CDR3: CASSGQGANEQFF
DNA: TGTGCCAGCAGTGGACAGGGGGCGAATGAGCAGTTCTTC

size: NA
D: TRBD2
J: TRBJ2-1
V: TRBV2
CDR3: CASSEKASGGAGEQFF
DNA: TGTGCCAGCAGTGAAAAGGCTAGCGGGGGGGCAGGTGAGCAGTTCTTC

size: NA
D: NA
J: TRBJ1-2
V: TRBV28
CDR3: CASSLGDGGYGYTF
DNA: TGTGCCAGCAGTTTAGGAGACGGTGGTTATGGCTACACCTTC

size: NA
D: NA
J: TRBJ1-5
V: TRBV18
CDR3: CASSPDIDQPQHF
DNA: TGTGCCAGCTCACCCGATATAGATCAGCCCCAGCATTTT

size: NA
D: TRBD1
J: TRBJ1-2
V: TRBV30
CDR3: CAWSRSGTGSYGYTF
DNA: TGTGCCTGGAGTCGTTCCGGGACAGGGTCCTATGGCTACACCTTC

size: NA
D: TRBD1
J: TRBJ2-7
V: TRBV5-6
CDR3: CASSLVGTAPYEQYF
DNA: TGTGCCAGCAGCTTGGTGGGGACAGCACCCTACGAGCAGTACTTC

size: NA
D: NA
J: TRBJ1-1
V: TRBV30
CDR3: CAWSVRFDKNTEAFF
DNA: TGTGCCTGGAGTGTACGCTTCGACAAGAACACTGAAGCTTTCTTT

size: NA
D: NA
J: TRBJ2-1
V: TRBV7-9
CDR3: CASSWGGIGDNEQFF
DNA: TGTGCCAGCAGCTGGGGCGGTATAGGGGACAATGAGCAGTTCTTC

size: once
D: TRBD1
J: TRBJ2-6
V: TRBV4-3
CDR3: CASSRDLPGTGGSGANVLTF
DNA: TGCGCCAGCAGCCGCGACCTCCCCGGGACAGGGGGATCTGGGGCCAACGTCCTGACTTTC

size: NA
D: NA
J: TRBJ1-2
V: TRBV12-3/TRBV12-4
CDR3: CASSSVYGYTF
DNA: TGTGCTAGCAGTTCCGTCTATGGCTACACCTTC

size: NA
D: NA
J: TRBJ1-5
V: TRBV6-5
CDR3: CASSRRRVANQPQHF
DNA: TGTGCCAGCAGCCGAAGGAGGGTAGCTAATCAGCCCCAGCATTTT

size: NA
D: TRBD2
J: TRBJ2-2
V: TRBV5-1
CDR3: CASSPGLAGQNTGELFF
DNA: TGCGCCAGCAGCCCGGGACTAGCGGGACAAAACACCGGGGAGCTGTTTTTT

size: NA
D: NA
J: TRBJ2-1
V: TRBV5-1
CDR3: CASSLAGDPSYNEQFF
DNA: TGCGCCAGCAGCTTGGCGGGAGACCCCTCCTACAATGAGCAGTTCTTC

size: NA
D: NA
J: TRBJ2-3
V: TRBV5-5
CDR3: CAGTLAPNTDTQYF
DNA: TGTGCCGGCACCTTAGCCCCGAACACAGATACGCAGTATTTT

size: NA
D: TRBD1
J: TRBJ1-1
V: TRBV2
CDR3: CASKGTDNTEAFF
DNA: TGTGCCAGCAAGGGGACAGATAACACTGAAGCTTTCTTT

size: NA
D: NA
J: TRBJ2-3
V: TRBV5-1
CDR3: CAPHSTDTQYF
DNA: TGCGCCCCCCATTCAACAGATACGCAGTATTTT

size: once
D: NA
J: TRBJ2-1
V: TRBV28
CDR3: CASSRTTGYNEQFF
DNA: TGTGCCAGCAGTCGAACGACAGGTTACAATGAGCAGTTCTTC

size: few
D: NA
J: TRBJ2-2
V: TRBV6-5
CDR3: CASSSPRNTGELFF
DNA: TGTGCCAGCAGTTCCCCCAGAAACACCGGGGAGCTGTTTTTT

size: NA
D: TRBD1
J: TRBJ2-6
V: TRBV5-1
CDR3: CASSSGTVSSGANVLTF
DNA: TGCGCCAGCAGCTCTGGGACAGTCAGCTCTGGGGCCAACGTCCTGACTTTC

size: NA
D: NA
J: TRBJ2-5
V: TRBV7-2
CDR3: CASSLNYFKETQYF
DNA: TGTGCCAGCAGCTTAAACTATTTTAAAGAGACCCAGTACTTC